The entry below gives a single TCR beta chain sequence along with its context. Antigen: not known. V lost 1 base and J lost 8, with 15 bases in between. The CDR3 totals 15 residues. Germline CDR1 SGHVS, CDR2 FQNEAQ. Repertoires were generated with immunoSEQ multiplex PCR, while TCRdb's copy carries only in-frame clones and drops some. The table shows roughly 66,000 clones, with approximately 90% occurring only once. The entry originates in a study of T cell responses to AZD1222 COVID-19 vaccine. Points from the study as a whole: Baseline seropositivity characterized only six AZD1222 recipients. Targeting of unmutated variant regions was reportedly seen in nearly half of spike-specific TCRs. Across spike, vaccine-associated CD4 TCRs were found, dominant at 160-218 and 743-854. Donors, mostly white British, included more females; clonal diversity was possibly underestimated.

The material was peripheral blood, obtained 28 days after the second dose of the MenACWY control vaccine. The rearrangement links TRBV7-8 to TRBJ1-5; D uncertain. This clonotype was obtained from an adult who received the MenACWY meningococcal vaccine as a control. The CDR3 DNA sequence: TGTGCCAGCAGCTTAGGGGCCTCTCTTTGGGAGCCCCAGCATTTT. Protein: CASSLGASLWEPQHF.